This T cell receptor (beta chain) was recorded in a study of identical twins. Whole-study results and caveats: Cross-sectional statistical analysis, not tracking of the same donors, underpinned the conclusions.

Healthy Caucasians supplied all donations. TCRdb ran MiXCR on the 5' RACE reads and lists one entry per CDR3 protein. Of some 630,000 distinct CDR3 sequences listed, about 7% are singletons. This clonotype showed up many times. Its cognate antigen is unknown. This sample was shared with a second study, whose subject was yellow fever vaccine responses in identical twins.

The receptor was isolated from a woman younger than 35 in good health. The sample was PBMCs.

The CDR3, as DNA: TGTGCCAGCAGGAGTGTGCATACAGATACGCAGTATTTT. Protein: CASRSVHTDTQYF. J is TRBJ2-3 and V is TRBV6-1; D is unresolved. The ends were cut back, 6 bases at V and 3 bases at J, with 10 bases in the middle. Germline V gene data show CDR1 as MNHNS and CDR2 as SASEGT. This CDR3 is 13 amino acids long.